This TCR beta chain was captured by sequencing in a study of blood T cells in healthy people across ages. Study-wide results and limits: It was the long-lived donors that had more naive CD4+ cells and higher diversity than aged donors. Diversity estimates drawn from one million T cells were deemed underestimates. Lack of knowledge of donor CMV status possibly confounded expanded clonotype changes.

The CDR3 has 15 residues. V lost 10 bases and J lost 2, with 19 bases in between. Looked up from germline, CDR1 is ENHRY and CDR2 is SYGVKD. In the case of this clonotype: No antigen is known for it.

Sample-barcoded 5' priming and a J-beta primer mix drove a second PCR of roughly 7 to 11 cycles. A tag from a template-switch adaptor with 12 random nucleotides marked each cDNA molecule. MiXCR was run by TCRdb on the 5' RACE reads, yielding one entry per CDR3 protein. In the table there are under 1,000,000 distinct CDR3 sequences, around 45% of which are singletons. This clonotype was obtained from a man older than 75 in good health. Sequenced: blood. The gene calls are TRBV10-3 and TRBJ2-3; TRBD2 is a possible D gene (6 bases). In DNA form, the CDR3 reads TGTGCCACCACTTTAGGAGGGCCCGTCACAGATACGCAGTATTTT. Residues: CATTLGGPVTDTQYF.